These 6 T cell receptor beta chains originate from one sample sequenced in a study of blood T cell repertoires in COVID-19. Assay: immunoSEQ multiplex PCR; the TCRdb copy retains only in-frame clones and omits some. This table holds over 85,000 clones, around nine tenths found once. Material: peripheral blood. The receptors were sampled from a woman in her forties or fifties with acute or convalescent COVID-19.

CDR3 nucleotide sequence: TGTGCCAGTAGTAACCGGGACAGGGGGCGCCGGACTGAAGCTTTCTTT. Its protein product is CASSNRDRGRRTEAFF. The chain uses TRBV19 and TRBJ1-1; the match to TRBD1 covers 12 bases. This CDR3 has 16 amino acids. V lost 4 bases to trimming and J lost 5 bases; unmatched junction nucleotides: 8. In germline, CDR1 is LNHDA, CDR2 SQIVND (reference sequence).

This chain connects TRBV2 to TRBJ2-5; 10 nucleotides align to TRBD2. V shed 5 bases, J shed 6 bases, and the junction held 15 bases outside the gene matches. The CDR3 totals 17 residues. CDR1 SNHLY and CDR2 FYNNEI come from the germline V gene. The CDR3 DNA is TGTGCCAGCAGTCTCCTTCCTGGAGCGGGAGGGCCGCAGACCCAGTACTTC. Residues: CASSLLPGAGGPQTQYF.

The rearrangement joins TRBV5-1 to TRBJ2-1; TRBD1 matches at 9 bases. V was clipped by 0 bases and J by 1 base; unmatched bases: 5. Germline CDR1 SGHRS, CDR2 YFSETQ. The CDR3 runs 17 residues. Written as DNA, the CDR3 is TGCGCCAGCAGCTTGGCCTTTGGGACAGGGTCCTACAATGAGCAGTTCTTC. Translated: CASSLAFGTGSYNEQFF.

The chain couples TRBV7-9 to TRBJ1-3, with TRBD1 as a possible D gene (5 bases). The CDR3 sequence is 14 residues long. Germline loops: CDR1 SEHNR, CDR2 FQNEAQ (reference sequence). V lost 3 bases and J 0 bases, leaving 6 bases between the germline ends. The CDR3 loop reads CASSLDNSGNTIYF. DNA of the CDR3: TGTGCCAGCAGCTTGGACAACTCTGGAAACACCATATATTTT.

The rearrangement joins TRBV18 to TRBJ1-1; D uncertain. The ends were cut back, 2 bases at V and 3 bases at J, with 7 bases in the middle. The CDR3 has 13 residues. In germline, CDR1 is KGHSH, CDR2 LQKENI. The CDR3 is CASSPSRDTEAFF. The CDR3 DNA follows: TGTGCCAGCTCACCATCGCGGGACACTGAAGCTTTCTTT.

The chain joins TRBV11-1 to TRBJ1-2; 9 bases fit TRBD1. CDR3 length: 15 amino acids. Germline V lookup: CDR1 SGHAT, CDR2 FQDESV (reference sequence). V shed 8 bases, J shed 2 bases, and the junction held 9 bases outside the gene matches. The CDR3 here is CASGDRVPGNYGYTF. CDR3 DNA: TGTGCCAGCGGGGACAGGGTTCCGGGAAACTATGGCTACACCTTC. The whole variable domain, remainder taken from reference TRBV11-1 and TRBJ1-2, is EAEVAQSPRYKITEKSQAVAFWCDPISGHATLYWYRQILGQGPELLVQFQDESVVDDSQLPKDRFSAERLKGVDSTLKIQPAELGDSAMYLCASGDRVPGNYGYTFGSGTRLTVV.